This TCR beta chain was recorded in a study of T cell repertoires in aging, cancer and after chemotherapy. General observations from the study: Untreated cancer patients had significantly lower blood TCR diversity than age-matched healthy donors.

Multiplex touch-down PCR with TRB-A/B primers amplified rearranged V-D-J TRB sequences. TCRdb used MiXCR to reprocess the multiplex PCR reads, holding one entry per CDR3 protein. The repertoire has roughly 4,000 distinct CDR3 sequences, 35% to 45% of them found once; the top ten carry approximately 3.7%. TCR beta rearrangements were amplified from peripheral blood genomic DNA. This clonotype was counted only a few times. No antigen is known for it. The CDR3 sequence is 15 residues long. Trimming stripped 6 bases from V and 2 bases from J, with 15 bases between. This receptor was identified in a human donor with a blood cancer. This rearrangement joins TRBV12-3 or TRBV12-4 to TRBJ2-3, with D possibly matching TRBD2 (6 bases). Sequenced sample: blood. CDR3 sequence reads: CASRPWDFHTDTQYF. The CDR3 DNA follows: TGTGCCAGCAGACCTTGGGACTTCCACACAGATACGCAGTATTTT.